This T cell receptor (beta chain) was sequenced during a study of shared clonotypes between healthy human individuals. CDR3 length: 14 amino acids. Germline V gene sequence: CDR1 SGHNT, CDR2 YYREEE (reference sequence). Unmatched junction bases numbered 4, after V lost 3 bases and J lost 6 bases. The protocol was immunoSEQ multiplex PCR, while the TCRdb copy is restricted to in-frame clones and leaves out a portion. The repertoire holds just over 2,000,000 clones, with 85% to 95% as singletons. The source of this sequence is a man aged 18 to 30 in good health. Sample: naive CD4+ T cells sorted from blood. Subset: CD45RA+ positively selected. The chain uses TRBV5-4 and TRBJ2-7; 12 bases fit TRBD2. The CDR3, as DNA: TGTGCCAGCAGCTCACGACTAGCGGGGGCCGAGCAGTACTTC. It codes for CASSSRLAGAEQYF. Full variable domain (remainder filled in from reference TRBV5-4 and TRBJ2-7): ETGVTQSPTHLIKTRGQQVTLRCSSQSGHNTVSWYQQALGQGPQFIFQYYREEENGRGNFPPRFSGLQFPNYSSELNVNALELDDSALYLCASSSRLAGAEQYFGPGTRLTVT.